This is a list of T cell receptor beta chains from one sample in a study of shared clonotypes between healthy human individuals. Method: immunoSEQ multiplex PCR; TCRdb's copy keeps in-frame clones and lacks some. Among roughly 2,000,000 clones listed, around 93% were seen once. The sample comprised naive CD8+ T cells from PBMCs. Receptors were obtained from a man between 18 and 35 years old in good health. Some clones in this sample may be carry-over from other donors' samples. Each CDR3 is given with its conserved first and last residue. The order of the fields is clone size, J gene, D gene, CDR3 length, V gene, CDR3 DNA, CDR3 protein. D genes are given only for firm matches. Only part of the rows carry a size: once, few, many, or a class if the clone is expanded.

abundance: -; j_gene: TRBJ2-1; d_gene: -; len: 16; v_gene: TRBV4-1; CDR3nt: TGCGCCAGCAGCCAAGGCGCTGGGGGCGAATACAATGAGCAGTTCTTC; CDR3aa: CASSQGAGGEYNEQFF
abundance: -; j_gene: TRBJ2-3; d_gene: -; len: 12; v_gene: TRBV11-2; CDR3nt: TGTGCCAGCAGCCGGGGATCGGATACGCAGTATTTT; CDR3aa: CASSRGSDTQYF
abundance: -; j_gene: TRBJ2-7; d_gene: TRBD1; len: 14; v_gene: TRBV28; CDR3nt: TGTGCCAGCAGTTTAGGACAGGGTCCCTACGAGCAGTACTTC; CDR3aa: CASSLGQGPYEQYF
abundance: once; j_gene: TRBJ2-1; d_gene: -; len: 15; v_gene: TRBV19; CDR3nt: TGTGCCAGTAGTATTGGCGGGACCTCCTACAATGAGCAGTTCTTC; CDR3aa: CASSIGGTSYNEQFF
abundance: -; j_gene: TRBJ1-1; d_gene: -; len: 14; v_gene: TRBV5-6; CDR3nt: TGTGCCAGCAGCGTGGTAGGGGTTAACACTGAAGCTTTCTTT; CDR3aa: CASSVVGVNTEAFF
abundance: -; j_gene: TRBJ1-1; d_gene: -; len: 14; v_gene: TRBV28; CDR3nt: TGTGCCAGCAGTTTTAAGGCTGGGAACACTGAAGCTTTCTTT; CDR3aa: CASSFKAGNTEAFF
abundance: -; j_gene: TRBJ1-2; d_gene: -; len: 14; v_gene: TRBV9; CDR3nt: TGTGCCAGCAGCCTCAGGGAAGCTAACTATGGCTACACCTTC; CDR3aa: CASSLREANYGYTF
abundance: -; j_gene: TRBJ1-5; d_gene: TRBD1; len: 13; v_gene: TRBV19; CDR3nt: TGTGCCAGTAGTATCGTAGGGGGCCAGCCCCAGCATTTT; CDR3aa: CASSIVGGQPQHF
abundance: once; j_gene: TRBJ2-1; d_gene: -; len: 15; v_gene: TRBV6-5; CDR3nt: TGTGCCAGCAGTTACTCCTTCTCACTAGGCACTGAGCAGTTCTTC; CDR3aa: CASSYSFSLGTEQFF
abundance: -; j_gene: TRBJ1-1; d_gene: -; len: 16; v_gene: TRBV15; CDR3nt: TGTGCCACCAGCAGAGAGGCCGGGGGGTTCTTAGCTGAAGCTTTCTTT; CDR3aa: CATSREAGGFLAEAFF
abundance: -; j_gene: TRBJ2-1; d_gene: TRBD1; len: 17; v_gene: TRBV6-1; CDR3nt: TGTGCCAGCAGTGAATTAACAGGGGCCATCGTGGGCAATGAGCAGTTCTTC; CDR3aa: CASSELTGAIVGNEQFF
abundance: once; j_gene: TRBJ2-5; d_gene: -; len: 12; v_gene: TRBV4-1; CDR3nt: TGCGCCAGCAGCCAAGATCGGGAGACCCAGTACTTC; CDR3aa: CASSQDRETQYF
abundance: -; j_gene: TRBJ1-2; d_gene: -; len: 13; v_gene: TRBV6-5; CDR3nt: TGTGCCAGCAGTCCCGACGGAGGGGAAGGCTACACCTTC; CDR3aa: CASSPDGGEGYTF
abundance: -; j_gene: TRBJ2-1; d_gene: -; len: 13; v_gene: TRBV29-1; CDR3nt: TGCAGCGCCGTGTTTAGCTCCTACAATGAGCAGTTCTTC; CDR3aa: CSAVFSSYNEQFF
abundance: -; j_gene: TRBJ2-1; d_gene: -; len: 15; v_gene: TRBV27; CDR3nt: TGTGCCAGCAGTGGGGCTAGCCCCTCCTACAATGAGCAGTTCTTC; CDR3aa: CASSGASPSYNEQFF
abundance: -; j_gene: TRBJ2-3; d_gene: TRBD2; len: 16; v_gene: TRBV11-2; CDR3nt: TGTGCCAGCAGCGCCCGGACTAGCGGGAGGACAGATACGCAGTATTTT; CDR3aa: CASSARTSGRTDTQYF
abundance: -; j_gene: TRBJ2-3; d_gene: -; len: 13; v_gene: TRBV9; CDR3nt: TGTGCCAGCAGCCCCTACAGCACAGATACGCAGTATTTT; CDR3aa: CASSPYSTDTQYF
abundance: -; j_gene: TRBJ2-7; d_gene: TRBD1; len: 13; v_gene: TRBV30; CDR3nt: TGTGCCTGCATGACAGGGAGCTCCTACGAGCAGTACTTC; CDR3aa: CACMTGSSYEQYF
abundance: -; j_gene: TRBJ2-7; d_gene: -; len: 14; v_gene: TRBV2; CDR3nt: TGTGCCAGCAAAACGGGGCCCGCCCCCTACGAGCAGTACTTC; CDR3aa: CASKTGPAPYEQYF
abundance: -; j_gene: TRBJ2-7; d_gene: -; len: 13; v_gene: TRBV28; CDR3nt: TGTGCCAGCAGTGGAGGGTGGTCCTACGAGCAGTACTTC; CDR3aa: CASSGGWSYEQYF
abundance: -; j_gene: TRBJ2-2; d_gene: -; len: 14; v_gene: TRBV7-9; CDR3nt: TGTGCCAGCAGCCCCAGTCCCGCGGGCGGGGAGCTGTTTTTT; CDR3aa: CASSPSPAGGELFF
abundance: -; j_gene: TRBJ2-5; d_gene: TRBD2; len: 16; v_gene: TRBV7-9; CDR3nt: TGTGCCAGCAGCTTAGCCTTAGCGGGAAACCAAGAGACCCAGTACTTC; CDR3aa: CASSLALAGNQETQYF
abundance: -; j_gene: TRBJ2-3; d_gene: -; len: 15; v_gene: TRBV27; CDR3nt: TGTGCCAGCAGCAGGGGGACTTCTAGCACAGATACGCAGTATTTT; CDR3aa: CASSRGTSSTDTQYF
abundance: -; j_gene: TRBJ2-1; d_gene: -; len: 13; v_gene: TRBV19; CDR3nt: TGTGCCAGTAGTATAGCTAGGGGCAGGGTTGAGTTCTTC; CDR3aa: CASSIARGRVEFF
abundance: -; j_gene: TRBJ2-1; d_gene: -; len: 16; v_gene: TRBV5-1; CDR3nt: TGCGCCAGCAGCCCCGTTGAGGGGCTTAGGGGCGATGAGCAGTTCTTC; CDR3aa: CASSPVEGLRGDEQFF
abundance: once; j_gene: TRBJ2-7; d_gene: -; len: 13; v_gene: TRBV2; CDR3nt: TGTGCCAGCAGGGTTGGATGGGGTTACGAGCAGTACTTC; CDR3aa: CASRVGWGYEQYF
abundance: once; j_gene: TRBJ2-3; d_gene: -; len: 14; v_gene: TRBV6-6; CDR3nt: TGTGCCAGCATAGACTGGGGGGCCACAGATACGCAGTATTTT; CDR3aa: CASIDWGATDTQYF
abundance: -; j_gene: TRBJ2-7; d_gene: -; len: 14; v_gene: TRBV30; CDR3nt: TGTGCCTGGGGGGAAGGGGGGGCCACCTACGAGCAGTACTTC; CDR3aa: CAWGEGGATYEQYF
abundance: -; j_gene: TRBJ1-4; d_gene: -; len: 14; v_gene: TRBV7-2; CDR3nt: TGTGCCAGCAGCTCTCGGGACGGAAATGAAAAACTGTTTTTT; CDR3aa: CASSSRDGNEKLFF
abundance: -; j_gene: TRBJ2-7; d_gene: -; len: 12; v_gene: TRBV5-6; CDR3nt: TGTGCCAGCAGCCCCGGCGGCTACGAGCAGTACTTC; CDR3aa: CASSPGGYEQYF
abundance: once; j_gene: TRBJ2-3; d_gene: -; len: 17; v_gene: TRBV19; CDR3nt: TGTGCCAGTAGTGCCCTCCGGGACACACATAGCACAGATACGCAGTATTTT; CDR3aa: CASSALRDTHSTDTQYF
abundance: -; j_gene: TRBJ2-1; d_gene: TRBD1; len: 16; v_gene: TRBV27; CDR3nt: TGTGCCAGCAGCCGCCCCGGGACAGGGTCGCACAATGAGCAGTTCTTC; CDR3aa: CASSRPGTGSHNEQFF
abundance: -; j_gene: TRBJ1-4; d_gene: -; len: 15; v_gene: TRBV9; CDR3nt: TGTGCCAGCAGCGTAGGGACAGAAGTATCCGAAAAACTGTTTTTT; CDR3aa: CASSVGTEVSEKLFF
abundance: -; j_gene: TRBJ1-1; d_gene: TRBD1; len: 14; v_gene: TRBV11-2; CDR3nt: TGTGCCAGCAGCGTGGACAGGGGGAGCACTGAAGCTTTCTTT; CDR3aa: CASSVDRGSTEAFF
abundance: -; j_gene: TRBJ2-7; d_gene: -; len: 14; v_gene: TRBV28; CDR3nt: TGTGCCAGCAGTTCGCAGGGAAGCTCCTACGAGCAGTACTTC; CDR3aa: CASSSQGSSYEQYF
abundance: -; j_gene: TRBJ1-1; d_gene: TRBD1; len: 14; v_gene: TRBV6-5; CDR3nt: TGTGCCAGCAGTTATTACAGGGGGGACACTGAAGCTTTCTTT; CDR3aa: CASSYYRGDTEAFF
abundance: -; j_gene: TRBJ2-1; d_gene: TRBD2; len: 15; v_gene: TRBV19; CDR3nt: TGTGCCAGTAGTACTAGCGGGAGTGGATACAATGAGCAGTTCTTC; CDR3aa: CASSTSGSGYNEQFF
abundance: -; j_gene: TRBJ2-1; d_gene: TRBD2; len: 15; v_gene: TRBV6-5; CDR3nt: TGTGCCAGCAGAATACTAGCGGGAGGGGTATATGAGCAGTTCTTC; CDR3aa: CASRILAGGVYEQFF
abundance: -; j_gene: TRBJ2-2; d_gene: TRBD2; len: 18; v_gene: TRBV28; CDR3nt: TGTGCCAGCAGTTTATGGGGACTAGCGGAAGCGAACACCGGGGAGCTGTTTTTT; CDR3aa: CASSLWGLAEANTGELFF
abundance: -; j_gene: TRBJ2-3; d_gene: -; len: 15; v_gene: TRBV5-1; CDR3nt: TGCGCCAGCAGCCCTCAAGTTCGGGTAACAGATACGCAGTATTTT; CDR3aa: CASSPQVRVTDTQYF
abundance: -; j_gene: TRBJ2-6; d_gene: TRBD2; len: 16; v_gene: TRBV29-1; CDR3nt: TGCAGCGTGGCCGGGACTAGCGGGAGGGGGGCCAACGTCCTGACTTTC; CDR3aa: CSVAGTSGRGANVLTF
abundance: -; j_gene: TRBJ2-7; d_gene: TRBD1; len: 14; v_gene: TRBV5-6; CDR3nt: TGTGCCAGCAGCTTGGAGGGGGCGAACTACGAGCAGTACTTC; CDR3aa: CASSLEGANYEQYF
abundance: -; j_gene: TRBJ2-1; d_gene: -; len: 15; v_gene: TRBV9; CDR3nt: TGTGCCAGCAGCAAATGGGACCGGCCGTTCGATGAGCAGTTCTTC; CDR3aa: CASSKWDRPFDEQFF
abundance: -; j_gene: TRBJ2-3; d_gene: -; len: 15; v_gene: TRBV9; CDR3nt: TGTGCCAGCAGCGTCCTCGGCCATACCACAGATACGCAGTATTTT; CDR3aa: CASSVLGHTTDTQYF
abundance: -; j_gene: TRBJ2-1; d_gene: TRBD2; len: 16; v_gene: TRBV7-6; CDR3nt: TGTGCCAGCAGCTCTACTAGCGGGAGTTTTTCGGATGAGCAGTTCTTC; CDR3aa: CASSSTSGSFSDEQFF
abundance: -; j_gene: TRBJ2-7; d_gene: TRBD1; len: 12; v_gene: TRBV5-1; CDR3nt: TGCGCCAGTCGACAGGGGAAAAACGAGCAGTACTTC; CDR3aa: CASRQGKNEQYF
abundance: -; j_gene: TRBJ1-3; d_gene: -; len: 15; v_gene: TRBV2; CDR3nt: TGTGCCAGCAGTCCCCGGGGGCAGGGGGGAAACACCATATATTTT; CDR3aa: CASSPRGQGGNTIYF
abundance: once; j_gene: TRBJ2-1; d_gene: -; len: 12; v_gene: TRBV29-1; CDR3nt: TGCAGCGTTCGAACAGATTACAATGAGCAGTTCTTC; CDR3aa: CSVRTDYNEQFF
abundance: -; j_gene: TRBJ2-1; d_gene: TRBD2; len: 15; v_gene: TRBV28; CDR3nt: TGTGCCAGCAGTGAGACTAGCGGGAGAGACAATGAGCAGTTCTTC; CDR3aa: CASSETSGRDNEQFF
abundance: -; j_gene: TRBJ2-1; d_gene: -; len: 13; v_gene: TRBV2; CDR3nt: TGTGCCGGGTCGGCGGGCCAATACAATGAGCAGTTCTTC; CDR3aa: CAGSAGQYNEQFF
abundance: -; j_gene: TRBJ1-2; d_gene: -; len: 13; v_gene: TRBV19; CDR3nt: TGTGCCAGTAGTCCTCGGACGGATTCTGGCTACACCTTC; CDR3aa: CASSPRTDSGYTF
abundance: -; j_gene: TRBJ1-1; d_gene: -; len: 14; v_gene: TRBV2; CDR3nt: TGTGCCAGCAGTGAAAAGGTCGGGGGAACTGAAGCTTTCTTT; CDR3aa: CASSEKVGGTEAFF
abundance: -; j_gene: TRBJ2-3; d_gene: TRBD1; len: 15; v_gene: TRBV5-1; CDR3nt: TGCGCCAGCAGCCCGGGACAGGGCACAACAGATACGCAGTATTTT; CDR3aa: CASSPGQGTTDTQYF